The present T cell receptor beta chain was sequenced within a study of blood T cell repertoires in COVID-19. Across the whole study: The United States, Italy and Spain provided the acute and convalescent COVID-19 samples.

CDR1 is SNHLY and CDR2 is FYNNEI in the germline V gene. Trimming left V 5 bases short and J 4 bases short, with 14 bases between. This CDR3 region has 14 residues. Assay: immunoSEQ multiplex PCR; the TCRdb copy retains only in-frame clones and omits some. The sample gives around 140,000 clones, roughly 80% of which show up once; 15% to 20% is in the top ten. J is TRBJ1-2 and V is TRBV2; possibly TRBD1 for D (6 bases). The sequence came from a woman older than 75 with acute or convalescent COVID-19. Sequencing was done on a sample of peripheral blood. The CDR3 loop reads CASSQGPSGYGYTF. The CDR3 bases are TGTGCCAGCAGTCAGGGGCCCTCGGGCTATGGCTACACCTTC.